The 11 T cell receptor beta chains below all came from one sample that was sequenced in a study of graft-versus-host responses after intestinal transplantation. The method was immunoSEQ multiplex PCR; TCRdb's version includes in-frame clones alone and lacks a portion of them. The table includes some 31,000 clones, 85% to 95% detected once. The material sequenced was PBMCs, taken approximately 66 days after intestinal transplant. Source of these receptors: a human patient who received an intestinal transplant, so some T cells may come from the graft donor.

The V and J genes are TRBV27 and TRBJ1-5; 9 nucleotides match TRBD1. The CDR3 consists of 14 residues. Germline V gene data show CDR1 as MNHEY and CDR2 as SMNVEV (reference sequence). Trimming cost V 5 bases and J 6 bases; bases outside gene matches: 5. CDR3 nucleotide sequence: TGTGCCAGCAGTGCGACAGGGGGAAGTCAGCCCCAGCATTTT. Translating it yields CASSATGGSQPQHF.

The CDR3, as DNA: TGTGCCAGCGGGTGGGATGACAGGGGCACTTACACAGATACGCAGTATTTT. Translating it yields CASGWDDRGTYTDTQYF. The rearrangement joins TRBV2 to TRBJ2-3; 8 bases map to TRBD1. Germline loops: CDR1 SNHLY, CDR2 FYNNEI. This CDR3 region has 17 residues. Trimming removed 8 bases from V and 2 bases from J; junction bases left unmatched: 15.

The chain links TRBV19 to TRBJ2-3, with 9 bases aligning to TRBD2. Trimming removed 4 bases from V and 1 base from J; junction bases left unmatched: 9. From germline, CDR1 is LNHDA and CDR2 SQIVND (reference sequence). This CDR3 is built from 17 residues. Written as DNA, the CDR3 is TGTGCCAGTAGTAGAACGGGACTAGCATCCCGCACAGATACGCAGTATTTT. Protein: CASSRTGLASRTDTQYF.

The genes are TRBV6-5 and TRBJ1-2; no definite D call. CDR1 is MNHEY, CDR2 SVGAGI, per germline. With 5 bases removed from V and 4 bases from J, the gap between germline ends came to 14 bases. The CDR3 runs to 14 residues. CDR3 in DNA: TGTGCCAGCAGTAGAACCGACGGTAGCTATGGCTACACCTTC. Translated, it gives CASSRTDGSYGYTF.

The chain couples TRBV7-8 to TRBJ2-1; D perhaps matches TRBD1 (5 bases). The V gene's germline CDR1 is SGHVS and CDR2 FQNEAQ. The CDR3 runs to 13 residues. V was cut by 3 bases and J by 3 bases, with 6 bases left in between. This CDR3 reads CASSFRDYNEQFF. As DNA, the CDR3 is TGTGCCAGCAGCTTCAGGGACTACAATGAGCAGTTCTTC. Supplemented by reference TRBV7-8 and TRBJ2-1, the full variable domain reads GAGVSQSPRYKVAKRGQDVALRCDPISGHVSLFWYQQALGQGPEFLTYFQNEAQLDKSGLPSDRFFAERPEGSVSTLKIQRTQQEDSAVYLCASSFRDYNEQFFGPGTRLTVL.

V gene TRBV4-2 combines with J gene TRBJ1-3; D possibly corresponds to TRBD1 (6 bases). The CDR3 covers 16 residues. The V and J ends lost 4 bases and 2 bases respectively, with 15 bases between them. CDR1 LGHNA and CDR2 YNFKEQ come from the germline V gene. Written as DNA, the CDR3 is TGTGCCAGCAGCCCCCTGATAGGACAGACTGGAAACACCATATATTTT. It encodes CASSPLIGQTGNTIYF.

This clone was detected once. This sequence joins TRBV6-4 and TRBJ2-1, with TRBD2 identical over 11 bases. The CDR3 is made up of 15 amino acids. The V gene's germline CDR1 is MRHNA and CDR2 SNTAGT. The trim removed 0 bases at V and 7 bases at J, leaving 2 bases unmatched. CDR3 sequence (DNA): TGTGCCAGCAGTGACTCAGGGACTAGCGGAAATGAGCAGTTCTTC. Protein sequence: CASSDSGTSGNEQFF.

The chain has TRBV7-6 and TRBJ1-4, with TRBD1 identical over 11 bases. Looked up from germline, CDR1 is SGHVS and CDR2 is FNYEAQ. The CDR3 sequence is 16 residues long. V lost 7 bases and J lost 4; bases outside the gene matches: 8. The CDR3 sequence is CASNRTGGAYNEKLFF. The CDR3 coding sequence is TGTGCCAGCAACCGGACAGGGGGCGCATATAATGAAAAACTGTTTTTT.

As DNA, the CDR3 is TGTGCCAGCAGCTCCGGACAGACTAACTATGGCTACACCTTC. Translating it yields CASSSGQTNYGYTF. The chain joins TRBV6-6 to TRBJ1-2; tentatively, D is TRBD1 (6 bases). Between the trimmed V and J ends, which lost 6 bases and 0 bases, there was a span of 11 bases. CDR1 is MNHNY, CDR2 SVGAGI, per germline (reference sequence). This CDR3 has 14 amino acids.

This chain uses TRBV19 with TRBJ2-1; TRBD2 matches 10 bases. Per the germline V gene, CDR1 is LNHDA and CDR2 is SQIVND (reference sequence). This CDR3 has 15 amino acids. J was trimmed by 8 bases and V by 3 bases; bases with no gene match: 7. The CDR3 sequence: CASSIGLAGAYEQFF. Here the CDR3 DNA reads TGTGCCAGTAGTATTGGTCTAGCGGGAGCCTATGAGCAGTTCTTC.

The CDR3 nucleotides read TGTGCCAGTAGCAAGGACGGCCCCACTTACTATAGCAATCAGCCCCAGCATTTT. Translating it yields CASSKDGPTYYSNQPQHF. The J gene is TRBJ1-5, the V gene TRBV19; no reliable D call. This CDR3 contains 18 residues. Germline CDR1 reads LNHDA; CDR2 reads SQIVND (reference sequence). The V and J ends lost 6 bases and 0 bases respectively, with 21 bases between them.